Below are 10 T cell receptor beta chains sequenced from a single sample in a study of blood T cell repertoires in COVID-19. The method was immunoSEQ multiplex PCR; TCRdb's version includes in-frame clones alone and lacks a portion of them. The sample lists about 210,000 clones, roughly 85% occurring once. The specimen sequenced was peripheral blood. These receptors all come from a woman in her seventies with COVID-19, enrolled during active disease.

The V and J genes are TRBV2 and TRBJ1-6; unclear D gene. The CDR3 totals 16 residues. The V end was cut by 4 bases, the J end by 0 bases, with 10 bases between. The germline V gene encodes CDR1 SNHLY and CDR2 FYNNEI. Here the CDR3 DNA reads TGTGCCAGCAGTGTCGCGGCTAGCTCCTATAATTCACCCCTCCACTTT. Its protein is CASSVAASSYNSPLHF. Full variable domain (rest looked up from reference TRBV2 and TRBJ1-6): EPEVTQTPSHQVTQMGQEVILRCVPISNHLYFYWYRQILGQKVEFLVSFYNNEISEKSEIFDDQFSVERPDGSNFTLKIRSTKLEDSAMYFCASSVAASSYNSPLHFGNGTRLTVT.

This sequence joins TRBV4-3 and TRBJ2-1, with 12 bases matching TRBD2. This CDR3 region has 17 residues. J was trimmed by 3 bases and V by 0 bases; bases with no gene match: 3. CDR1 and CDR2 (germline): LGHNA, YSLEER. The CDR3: CASSQDRTSGIYNEQFF. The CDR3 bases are TGCGCCAGCAGCCAAGATAGGACTAGCGGGATCTACAATGAGCAGTTCTTC.

CDR3 sequence reads: CASSFPEGAPGGELFF. CDR3 in DNA: TGTGCCAGCAGCTTCCCTGAGGGGGCGCCGGGCGGGGAGCTGTTTTTT. V gene TRBV5-4 combines with J gene TRBJ2-2; 7 bases align to TRBD1. The germline CDR1 and CDR2 sequences are SGHNT and YYREEE (reference sequence). The CDR3 sequence is 16 residues long. V lost 2 bases and J lost 7; bases outside the gene matches: 11. The variable domain in full, completed from reference TRBV5-4 and TRBJ2-2, reads ETGVTQSPTHLIKTRGQQVTLRCSSQSGHNTVSWYQQALGQGPQFIFQYYREEENGRGNFPPRFSGLQFPNYSSELNVNALELDDSALYLCASSFPEGAPGGELFFGEGSRLTVL.

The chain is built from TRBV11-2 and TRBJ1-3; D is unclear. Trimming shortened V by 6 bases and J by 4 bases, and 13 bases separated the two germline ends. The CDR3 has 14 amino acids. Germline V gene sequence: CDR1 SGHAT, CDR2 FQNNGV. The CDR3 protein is CASRRSGLGNTIYF. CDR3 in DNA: TGTGCCAGCAGGCGTTCGGGGTTGGGAAACACCATATATTTT.

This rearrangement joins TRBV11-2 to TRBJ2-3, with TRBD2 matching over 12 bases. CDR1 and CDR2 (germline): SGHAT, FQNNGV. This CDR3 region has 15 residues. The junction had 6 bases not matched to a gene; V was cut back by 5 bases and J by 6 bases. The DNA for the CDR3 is TGTGCCAGCAGCCTAGCGGGGGGGCCTTATGATACGCAGTATTTT. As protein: CASSLAGGPYDTQYF.

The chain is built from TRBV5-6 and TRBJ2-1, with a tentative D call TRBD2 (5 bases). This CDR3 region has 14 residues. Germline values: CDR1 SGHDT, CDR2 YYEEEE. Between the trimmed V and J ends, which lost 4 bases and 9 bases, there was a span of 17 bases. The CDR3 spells CASSGLDPDLEQFF. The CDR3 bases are TGTGCCAGCAGCGGACTGGACCCGGATCTTGAGCAGTTCTTC.

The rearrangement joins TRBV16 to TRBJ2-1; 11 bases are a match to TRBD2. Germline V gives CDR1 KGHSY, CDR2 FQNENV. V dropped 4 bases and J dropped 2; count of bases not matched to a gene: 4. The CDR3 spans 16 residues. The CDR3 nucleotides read TGTGCCAGCAGCCCTATAGCGGGGGGGCCCTACAATGAGCAGTTCTTC. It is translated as CASSPIAGGPYNEQFF. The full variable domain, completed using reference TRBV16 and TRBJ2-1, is GEEVAQTPKHLVRGEGQKAKLYCAPIKGHSYVFWYQQVLKNEFKFLISFQNENVFDETGMPKERFSAKCLPNSPCSLEIQATKLEDSAVYFCASSPIAGGPYNEQFFGPGTRLTVL.

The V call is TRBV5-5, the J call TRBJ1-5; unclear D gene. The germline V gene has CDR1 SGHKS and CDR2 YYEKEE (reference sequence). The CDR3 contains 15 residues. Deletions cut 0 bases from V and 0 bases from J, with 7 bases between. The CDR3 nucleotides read TGTGCCAGCAGCTTGGTCGCGGATAGCAATCAGCCCCAGCATTTT. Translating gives CASSLVADSNQPQHF.

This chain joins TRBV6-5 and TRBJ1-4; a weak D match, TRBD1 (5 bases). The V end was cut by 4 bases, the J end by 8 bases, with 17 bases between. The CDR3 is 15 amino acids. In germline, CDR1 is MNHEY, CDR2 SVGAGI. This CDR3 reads CASSWGVGGREKLFF. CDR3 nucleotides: TGTGCCAGCAGTTGGGGGGTCGGGGGTCGAGAAAAACTGTTTTTT.

The CDR3 region has the DNA TGTGCCAGCAGCCCACTAGCGGGGGCACCTTCCTACGAGCAGTACTTC. It translates to CASSPLAGAPSYEQYF. V usage is TRBV7-6 and J usage is TRBJ2-7; 11 positions match TRBD2. Germline V gives CDR1 SGHVS, CDR2 FNYEAQ. With V trimmed by 5 bases and J by 1 base, 7 bases remained unmatched. The CDR3 sequence is 16 residues long.